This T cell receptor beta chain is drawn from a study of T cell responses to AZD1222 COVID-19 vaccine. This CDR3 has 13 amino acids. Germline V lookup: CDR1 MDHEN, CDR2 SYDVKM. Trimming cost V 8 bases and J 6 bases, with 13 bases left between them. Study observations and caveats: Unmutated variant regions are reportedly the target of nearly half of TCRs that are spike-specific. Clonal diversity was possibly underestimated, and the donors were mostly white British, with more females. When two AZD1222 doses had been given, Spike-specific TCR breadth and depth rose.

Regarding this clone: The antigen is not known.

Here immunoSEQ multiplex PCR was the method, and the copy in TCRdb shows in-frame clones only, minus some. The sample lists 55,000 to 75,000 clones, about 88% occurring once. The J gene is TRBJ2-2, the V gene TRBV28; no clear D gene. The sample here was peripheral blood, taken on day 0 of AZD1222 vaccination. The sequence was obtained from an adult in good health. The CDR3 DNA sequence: TGTGCCAGCGGCCCCGTTGGGGCCGGGGAGCTGTTTTTT. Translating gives CASGPVGAGELFF.